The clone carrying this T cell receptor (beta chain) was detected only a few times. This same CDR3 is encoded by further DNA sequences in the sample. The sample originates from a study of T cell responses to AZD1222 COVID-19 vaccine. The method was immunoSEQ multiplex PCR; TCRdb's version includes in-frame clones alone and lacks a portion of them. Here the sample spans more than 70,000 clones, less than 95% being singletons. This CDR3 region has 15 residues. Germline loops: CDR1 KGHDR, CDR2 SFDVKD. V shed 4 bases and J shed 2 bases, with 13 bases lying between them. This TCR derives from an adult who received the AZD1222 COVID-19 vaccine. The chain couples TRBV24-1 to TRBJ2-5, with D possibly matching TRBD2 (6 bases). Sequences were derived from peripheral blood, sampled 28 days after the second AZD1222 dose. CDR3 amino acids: CATSDGGRGQETQYF. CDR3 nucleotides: TGTGCCACCAGTGACGGGGGAAGGGGTCAAGAGACCCAGTACTTC.